There are a few counts of the clone carrying this T cell receptor (beta chain). Its antigen remains unknown. The entry originates in a study of cytomegalovirus exposure and HLA in healthy donors. Study-level results: CMV antigen specificity was confirmed in vitro for a few CMV-associated chains. In a later analysis, across HLA loci, associated TCR counts were highest for DRB1, lowest for HLA-C.

It was healthy bone marrow donors who served as donors. Nominally healthy donors were sampled, though unrecorded immune exposures were likely. Both 60 Vbeta primers and 13 Jbeta primers went into the PCR. The method was immunoSEQ multiplex PCR; TCRdb's version includes in-frame clones alone and lacks a portion of them. The repertoire holds 170,000 or so clones, with over 70% as singletons. V shed 4 bases and J 4 bases; nucleotides not matched to a gene: 6. The germline V gene has CDR1 SEHNR and CDR2 FQNEAQ (reference sequence). This CDR3 is 14 amino acids long. V and J are TRBV7-9 and TRBJ2-7; 8 bases align to TRBD1. The sequenced material came from PBMCs. This TCR was recovered from a woman aged 50 to 65 in good health and CMV-seropositive. CDR3 DNA: TGTGCCAGCAGCTCTCGGACAGGGTCGTACGAGCAGTACTTC. Protein sequence: CASSSRTGSYEQYF.